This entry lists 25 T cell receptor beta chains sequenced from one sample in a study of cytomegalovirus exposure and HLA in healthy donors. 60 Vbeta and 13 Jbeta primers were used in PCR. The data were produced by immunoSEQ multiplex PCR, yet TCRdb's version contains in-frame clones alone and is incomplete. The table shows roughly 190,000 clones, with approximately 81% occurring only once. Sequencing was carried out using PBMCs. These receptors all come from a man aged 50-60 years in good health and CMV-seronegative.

The CDR3 DNA is TGCGCCAGCAGCCAAGAGAATGGCCCTTGGCAGGGGGTGAATCAAGAGACCCAGTACTTC. It encodes CASSQENGPWQGVNQETQYF. The chain joins TRBV4-3 to TRBJ2-5; 7 nucleotides match TRBD1. Germline V gene lookup returns CDR1 LGHNA and CDR2 YSLEER. This CDR3 spans 20 amino acids. The ends lost 0 bases at V and 2 bases at J; junction bases unmatched: 18.

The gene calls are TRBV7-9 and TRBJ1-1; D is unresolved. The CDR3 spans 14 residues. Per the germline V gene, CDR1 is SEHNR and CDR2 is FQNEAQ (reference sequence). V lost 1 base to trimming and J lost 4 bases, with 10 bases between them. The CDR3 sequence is CASSLVGVSTEAFF. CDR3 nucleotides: TGTGCCAGCAGCTTAGTCGGGGTATCCACTGAAGCTTTCTTT.

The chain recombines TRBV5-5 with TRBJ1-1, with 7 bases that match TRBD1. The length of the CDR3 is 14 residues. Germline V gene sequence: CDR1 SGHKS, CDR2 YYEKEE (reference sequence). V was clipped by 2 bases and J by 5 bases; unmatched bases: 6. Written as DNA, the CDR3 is TGTGCCAGCAGCTTCGGGACAGAGAGGACTGAAGCTTTCTTT. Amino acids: CASSFGTERTEAFF. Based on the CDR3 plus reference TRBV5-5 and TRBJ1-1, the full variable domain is DAGVTQSPTHLIKTRGQQVTLRCSPISGHKSVSWYQQVLGQGPQFIFQYYEKEERGRGNFPDRFSARQFPNYSSELNVNALLLGDSALYLCASSFGTERTEAFFGQGTRLTVV.

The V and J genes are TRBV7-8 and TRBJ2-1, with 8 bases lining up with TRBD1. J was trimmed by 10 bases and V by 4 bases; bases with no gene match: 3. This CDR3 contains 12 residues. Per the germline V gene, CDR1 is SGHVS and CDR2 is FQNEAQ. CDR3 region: CASSSQGEEQFF. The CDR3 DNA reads TGTGCCAGCAGCTCACAGGGGGAGGAGCAGTTCTTC.

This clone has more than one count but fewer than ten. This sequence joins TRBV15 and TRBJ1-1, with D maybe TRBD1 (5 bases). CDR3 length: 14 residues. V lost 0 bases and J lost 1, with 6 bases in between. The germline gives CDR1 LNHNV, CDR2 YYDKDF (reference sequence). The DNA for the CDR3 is TGTGCCACCAGCAGAGACAGGGCGAACACTGAAGCTTTCTTT. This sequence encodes CATSRDRANTEAFF.

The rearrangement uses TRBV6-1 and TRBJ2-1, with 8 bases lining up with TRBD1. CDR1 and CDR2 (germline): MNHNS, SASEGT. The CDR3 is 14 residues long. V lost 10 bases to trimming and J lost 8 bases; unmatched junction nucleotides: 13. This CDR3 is CATYWTGFSHEQFF. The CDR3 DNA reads TGTGCCACCTATTGGACAGGGTTTTCTCATGAGCAGTTCTTC.

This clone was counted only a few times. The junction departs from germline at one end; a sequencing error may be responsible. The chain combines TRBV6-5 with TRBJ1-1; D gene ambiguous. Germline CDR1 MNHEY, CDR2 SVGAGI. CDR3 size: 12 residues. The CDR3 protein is CAISEVDTEAFF. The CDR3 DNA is TGTGCCATCAGTGAGGTGGACACTGAAGCTTTCTTT.

For the CDR3, the DNA is TGTGCCAGCAGCCCCTTGACTCTCCTACGCACTGGGGCCAACGTCCTGACTTTC. The encoded protein is CASSPLTLLRTGANVLTF. V usage is TRBV5-5 and J usage is TRBJ2-6, with no clear D. The CDR3 loop spans 18 amino acids. Germline V gives CDR1 SGHKS, CDR2 YYEKEE (reference sequence). V lost 4 bases and J 2 bases, leaving 19 bases between the germline ends.

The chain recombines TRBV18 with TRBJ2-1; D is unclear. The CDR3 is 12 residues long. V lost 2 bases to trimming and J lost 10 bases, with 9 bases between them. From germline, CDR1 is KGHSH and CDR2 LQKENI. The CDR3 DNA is TGTGCCAGCTCACCATTTAGAGAGGAGCAGTTCTTC. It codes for CASSPFREEQFF.

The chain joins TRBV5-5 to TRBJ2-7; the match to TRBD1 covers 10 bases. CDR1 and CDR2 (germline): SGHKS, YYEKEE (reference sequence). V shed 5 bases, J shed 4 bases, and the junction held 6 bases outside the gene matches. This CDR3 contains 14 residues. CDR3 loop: CASSSRQGAYEQYF. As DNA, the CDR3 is TGTGCCAGCAGTTCAAGACAGGGGGCTTACGAGCAGTACTTC.

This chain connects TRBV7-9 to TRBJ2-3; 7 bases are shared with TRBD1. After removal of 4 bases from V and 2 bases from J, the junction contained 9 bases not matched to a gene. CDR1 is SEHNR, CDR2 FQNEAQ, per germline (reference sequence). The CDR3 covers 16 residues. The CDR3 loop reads CASSSQQGRNTDTQYF. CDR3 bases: TGTGCCAGCAGCTCGCAACAGGGGCGAAACACAGATACGCAGTATTTT.

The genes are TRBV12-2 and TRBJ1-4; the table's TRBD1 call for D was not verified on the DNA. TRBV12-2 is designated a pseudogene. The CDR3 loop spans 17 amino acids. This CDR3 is CASRLGQGREVSEKLFF. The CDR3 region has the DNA TGTGCAAGTCGCTTAGGACAGGGGAGAGAGGTAAGTGAAAAACTGTTTTTT.

The CDR3 region has the DNA TGTGCCAGCAGCTTAGGGAGCGGGGGGACTTACAATGAGCAGTTCTTC. Translating it yields CASSLGSGGTYNEQFF. The chain joins TRBV7-9 to TRBJ2-1; 9 bases are shared with TRBD2. Germline V gene data show CDR1 as SEHNR and CDR2 as FQNEAQ (reference sequence). The CDR3 loop spans 16 amino acids. V dropped 1 base and J dropped 4; count of bases not matched to a gene: 5.

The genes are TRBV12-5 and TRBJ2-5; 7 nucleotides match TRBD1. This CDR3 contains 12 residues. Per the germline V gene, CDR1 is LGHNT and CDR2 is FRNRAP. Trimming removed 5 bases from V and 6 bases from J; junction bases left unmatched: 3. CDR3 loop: CASGVRGKTQYF. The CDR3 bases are TGTGCTAGTGGTGTCAGGGGGAAGACCCAGTACTTC. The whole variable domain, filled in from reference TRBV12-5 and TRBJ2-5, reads DARVTQTPRHKVTEMGQEVTMRCQPILGHNTVFWYRQTMMQGLELLAYFRNRAPLDDSGMPKDRFSAEMPDATLATLKIQPSEPRDSAVYFCASGVRGKTQYFGPGTRLLVL.

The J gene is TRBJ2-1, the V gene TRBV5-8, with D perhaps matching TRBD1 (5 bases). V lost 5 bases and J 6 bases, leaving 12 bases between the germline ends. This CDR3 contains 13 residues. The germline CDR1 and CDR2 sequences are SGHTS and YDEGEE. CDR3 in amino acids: CASRLGRVNEQFF. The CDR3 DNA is TGTGCCAGCAGACTTGGCAGGGTCAATGAGCAGTTCTTC.

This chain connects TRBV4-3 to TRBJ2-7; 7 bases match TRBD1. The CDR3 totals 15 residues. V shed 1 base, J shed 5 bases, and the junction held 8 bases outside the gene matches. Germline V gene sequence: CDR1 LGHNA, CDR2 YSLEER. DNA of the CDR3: TGCGCCAGCAGCCAAGCCCAGACAGGGTTAAACGAGCAGTACTTC. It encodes CASSQAQTGLNEQYF.

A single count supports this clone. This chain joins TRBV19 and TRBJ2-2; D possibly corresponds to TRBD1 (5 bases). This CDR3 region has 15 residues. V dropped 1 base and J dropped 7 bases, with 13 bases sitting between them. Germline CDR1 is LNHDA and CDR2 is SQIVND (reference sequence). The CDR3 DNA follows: TGTGCCAGTAGTATAGGCCTTTACCAGGGCGGGGAGCTGTTTTTT. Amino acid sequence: CASSIGLYQGGELFF.

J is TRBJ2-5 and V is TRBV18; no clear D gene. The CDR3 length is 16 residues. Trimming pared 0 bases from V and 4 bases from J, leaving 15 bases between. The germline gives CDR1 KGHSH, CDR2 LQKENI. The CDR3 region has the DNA TGTGCCAGCTCACCACCGATTGGCCCCGGCGGAGAGACCCAGTACTTC. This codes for CASSPPIGPGGETQYF.

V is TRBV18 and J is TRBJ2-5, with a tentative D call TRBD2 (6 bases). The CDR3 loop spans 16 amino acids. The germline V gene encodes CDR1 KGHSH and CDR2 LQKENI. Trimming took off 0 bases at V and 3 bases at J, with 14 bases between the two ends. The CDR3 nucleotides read TGTGCCAGCTCACCACCCGGCAGGGAGCGGGAAGAGACCCAGTACTTC. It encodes CASSPPGREREETQYF.

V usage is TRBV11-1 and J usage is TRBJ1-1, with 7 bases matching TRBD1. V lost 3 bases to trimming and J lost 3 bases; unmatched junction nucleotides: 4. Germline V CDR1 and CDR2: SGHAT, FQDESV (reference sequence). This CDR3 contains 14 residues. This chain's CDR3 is CASSFAGGYTEAFF. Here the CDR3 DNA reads TGTGCCAGCAGCTTTGCAGGGGGGTACACTGAAGCTTTCTTT.

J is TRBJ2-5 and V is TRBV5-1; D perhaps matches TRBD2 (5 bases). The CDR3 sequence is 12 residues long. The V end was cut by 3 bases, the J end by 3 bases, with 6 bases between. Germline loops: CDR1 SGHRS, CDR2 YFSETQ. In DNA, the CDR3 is TGCGCCAGCAGCTATAGCGAAGAGACCCAGTACTTC. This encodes CASSYSEETQYF.

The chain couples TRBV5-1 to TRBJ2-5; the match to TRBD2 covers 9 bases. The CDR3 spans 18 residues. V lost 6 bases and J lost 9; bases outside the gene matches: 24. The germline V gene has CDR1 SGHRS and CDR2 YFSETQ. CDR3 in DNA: TGCGCCAGCACTCTAGAACCCATACTAGCGGGTTCCTCCGGGGCCCAGTACTTC. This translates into CASTLEPILAGSSGAQYF.

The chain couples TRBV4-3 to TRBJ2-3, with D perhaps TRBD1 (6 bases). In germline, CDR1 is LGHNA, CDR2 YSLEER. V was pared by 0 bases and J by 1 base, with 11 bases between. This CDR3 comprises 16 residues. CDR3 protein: CASSQDSAGGTDTQYF. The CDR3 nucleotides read TGCGCCAGCAGCCAAGATTCGGCAGGGGGCACAGATACGCAGTATTTT.

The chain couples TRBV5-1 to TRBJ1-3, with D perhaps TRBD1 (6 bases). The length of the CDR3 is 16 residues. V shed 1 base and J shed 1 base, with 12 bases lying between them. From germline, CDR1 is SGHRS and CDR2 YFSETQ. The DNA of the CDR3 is TGCGCCAGCAGCTTGCAGGGGTCTTTTTCTGGAAACACCATATATTTT. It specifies CASSLQGSFSGNTIYF. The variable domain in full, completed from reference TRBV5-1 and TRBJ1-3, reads KAGVTQTPRYLIKTRGQQVTLSCSPISGHRSVSWYQQTPGQGLQFLFEYFSETQRNKGNFPGRFSGRQFSNSRSEMNVSTLELGDSALYLCASSLQGSFSGNTIYFGEGSWLTVV.

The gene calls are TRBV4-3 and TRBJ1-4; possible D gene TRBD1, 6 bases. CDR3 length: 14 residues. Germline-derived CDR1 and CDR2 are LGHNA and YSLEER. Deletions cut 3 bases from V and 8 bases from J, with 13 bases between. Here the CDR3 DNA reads TGCGCCAGCAGCCAGGACAGAAAAAGGGAAAAACTGTTTTTT. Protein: CASSQDRKREKLFF.